These 29 T cell receptor beta chains were all obtained from the same sample, sequenced in a study of control samples from healthy donors and cancer patients. Produced via immunoSEQ multiplex PCR; TCRdb's table is partial and in-frame only. The data hold roughly 120,000 clones, with 75% to 90% observed a single time. Sequenced: PBMCs. The receptors were sampled from a woman between 50 and 59 years old with colorectal cancer.

The chain carries TRBV28 and TRBJ1-2; a possible D gene is TRBD1 (6 bases). The CDR3 length is 15 residues. Germline CDR1 is MDHEN and CDR2 is SYDVKM. V was pared by 5 bases and J by 5 bases, with 18 bases between. The CDR3 spells CASSPQSGVLYGYTF. DNA of the CDR3: TGTGCCAGCAGTCCGCAATCAGGGGTTCTTTATGGCTACACCTTC.

This clone was detected a few times. This chain uses TRBV5-4 with TRBJ2-7; 10 bases fit TRBD1. V was clipped by 3 bases and J by 4 bases; unmatched bases: 10. Germline V gene sequence: CDR1 SGHNT, CDR2 YYREEE (reference sequence). The CDR3 is 16 residues long. This CDR3 is CASSSRRGQGTYEQYF. CDR3 coding DNA: TGTGCCAGCAGCTCCCGAAGGGGACAGGGGACATACGAGCAGTACTTC. The full variable domain, its missing parts supplied by reference TRBV5-4 and TRBJ2-7, is ETGVTQSPTHLIKTRGQQVTLRCSSQSGHNTVSWYQQALGQGPQFIFQYYREEENGRGNFPPRFSGLQFPNYSSELNVNALELDDSALYLCASSSRRGQGTYEQYFGPGTRLTVT.

The chain has TRBV11-2 and TRBJ2-1, with a possible D match to TRBD1 (6 bases). The length of the CDR3 is 13 residues. Germline loops: CDR1 SGHAT, CDR2 FQNNGV. Trimming took 8 bases from V and 10 from J, leaving 18 bases between them. The CDR3 sequence is CASGPGGVSEQFF. The CDR3 bases are TGTGCCAGCGGACCTGGGGGCGTCTCGGAGCAGTTCTTC.

This clone was seen a single time. This chain uses TRBV5-1 with TRBJ2-4, with 8 bases lining up with TRBD1. Germline CDR1 and CDR2: SGHRS and YFSETQ. The V gene end was trimmed by 3 bases and the J gene end by 3 bases; junction bases not matched to a gene: 8. The CDR3 extends over 16 amino acids. The CDR3 is CASSSAGGEGKNIQYF. The CDR3 DNA is TGCGCCAGCAGCTCGGCAGGGGGCGAGGGCAAAAACATTCAGTACTTC.

The chain recombines TRBV6-5 with TRBJ2-7, with D tentatively TRBD2 (6 bases). The CDR3 covers 15 residues. The V gene lost 7 bases and the J gene lost 6 bases, with 22 bases spanning the gap. Germline V CDR1 and CDR2: MNHEY, SVGAGI. CDR3 coding DNA: TGTGCCAGCAATCGAAACCCCCAGCCCGGGGGCGAGCAGTACTTC. Its protein is CASNRNPQPGGEQYF.

The genes are TRBV2 and TRBJ1-2, with 8 bases fitting TRBD1. CDR1 and CDR2 from the germline V gene are SNHLY and FYNNEI. J gave up 7 bases and V 7 bases, and 5 bases lay outside the gene matches. CDR3 length: 12 amino acids. The CDR3 DNA reads as TGTGCCAGCAACGGACAGGGCTCTGGCTACACCTTC. It encodes CASNGQGSGYTF.

This chain links TRBV6-5 with TRBJ1-2; no definite D call. The CDR3 spans 16 residues. The germline V and J ends were trimmed by 0 bases and 2 bases, with 13 bases remaining between them. Germline V gives CDR1 MNHEY, CDR2 SVGAGI. The CDR3: CASSYSTAGRNYGYTF. The CDR3 bases are TGTGCCAGCAGTTACTCGACGGCTGGCCGAAACTATGGCTACACCTTC.

This sequence joins TRBV6-5 and TRBJ1-5; the D is unclear. V was cut by 6 bases and J by 0 bases, with 6 bases left in between. The V gene's germline CDR1 is MNHEY and CDR2 SVGAGI. The length of the CDR3 is 13 residues. As DNA, the CDR3 is TGTGCCAGCAGCGACTATAGCAATCAGCCCCAGCATTTT. Translation gives CASSDYSNQPQHF.

V usage is TRBV29-1 and J usage is TRBJ2-1, with a tentative D call TRBD2 (5 bases). Germline V CDR1 and CDR2: SQVTM, ANQGSEA. Deletions cut 4 bases from V and 0 bases from J, with 13 bases between. This CDR3 is 15 amino acids long. The CDR3 DNA follows: TGCAGCGTTGCAGGTAGCGTAAGCTCCTACAATGAGCAGTTCTTC. This gives the protein CSVAGSVSSYNEQFF.

The V and J genes are TRBV5-4 and TRBJ2-1, with D possibly being TRBD1 (5 bases). The V end lost 4 bases, the J end lost 4 bases, and 12 bases lay between the germline ends. The CDR3 has 14 residues. Per the germline V gene, CDR1 is SGHNT and CDR2 is YYREEE (reference sequence). This chain's CDR3 is CASSLGQVYNEQFF. The DNA for the CDR3 is TGTGCCAGCAGCCTAGGACAAGTTTACAATGAGCAGTTCTTC.

The chain combines TRBV5-5 with TRBJ1-4, with unresolved D. The V gene lost 6 bases and the J gene lost 8 bases, with 20 bases spanning the gap. Germline assignment: CDR1 SGHKS and CDR2 YYEKEE (reference sequence). This CDR3 is 15 amino acids long. The CDR3 here is CASTSLASSGEKLFF. In nucleotides, the CDR3 is TGTGCCAGCACATCGTTGGCCTCCTCCGGGGAAAAACTGTTTTTT. Drawing the rest from reference TRBV5-5 and TRBJ1-4, the complete variable domain is DAGVTQSPTHLIKTRGQQVTLRCSPISGHKSVSWYQQVLGQGPQFIFQYYEKEERGRGNFPDRFSARQFPNYSSELNVNALLLGDSALYLCASTSLASSGEKLFFGSGTQLSVL.

The chain has TRBV3-1 (or the pseudogene TRBV3-2) and TRBJ2-1; TRBD1 is a possible D gene (6 bases). The CDR3 is 17 residues long. Germline assignment: CDR1 LGHDT and CDR2 YNNKEL (reference sequence). The ends were cut back, 2 bases at V and 0 bases at J, with 14 bases in the middle. The CDR3 is CASSQRVGQSSYNEQFF. In nucleotides, the CDR3 is TGTGCCAGCAGCCAACGGGTCGGACAGAGCTCCTACAATGAGCAGTTCTTC.

The DNA of the CDR3 is TGTGCCAGCAGTGGTGGTGGGAACACTGAAGCTTTCTTT. Translating gives CASSGGGNTEAFF. This chain connects TRBV2 to TRBJ1-1; D gene ambiguous. In germline, CDR1 is SNHLY, CDR2 FYNNEI. Trimming stripped 4 bases from V and 1 base from J, with 7 bases between. This CDR3 is built from 13 residues.

This clone came up once. The V gene is TRBV6-6, the J gene TRBJ1-5, with D perhaps TRBD1 (6 bases). The V gene lost 8 bases and the J gene lost 2 bases, with 10 bases spanning the gap. This CDR3 comprises 13 residues. Germline CDR1 reads MNHNY; CDR2 reads SVGAGI (reference sequence). CDR3 nucleotide sequence: TGTGCCAGCGCGGGGGCGCGCAATCAGCCCCAGCATTTT. Protein: CASAGARNQPQHF.

V and J are TRBV7-9 and TRBJ1-5; D perhaps matches TRBD1 (5 bases). Germline CDR1 SEHNR, CDR2 FQNEAQ (reference sequence). CDR3 length: 15 amino acids. With 1 base removed from V and 4 bases from J, the gap between germline ends came to 11 bases. The CDR3 region has the DNA TGTGCCAGCAGCTTAGGTGAGGGACCAAATCAGCCCCAGCATTTT. Its translation is CASSLGEGPNQPQHF.

The rearrangement joins TRBV5-1 to TRBJ2-7, with a possible D match to TRBD2 (6 bases). CDR1 is SGHRS, CDR2 YFSETQ, per germline. The CDR3 sequence is 14 residues long. V lost 2 bases and J lost 3, with 12 bases in between. The CDR3 DNA reads as TGCGCCAGCAGCTTATCTAGCGTGGGCTACGAGCAGTACTTC. Its translation: CASSLSSVGYEQYF.

The chain employs TRBV25-1 and TRBJ1-1; 8 bases align to TRBD1. This CDR3 has 15 amino acids. The germline CDR1 and CDR2 sequences are MGHDK and SYGVNS. Losses at the gene ends were 2 bases for V and 3 bases for J; bases not matched to a gene: 5. CDR3 sequence: CASSERTGWDTEAFF. CDR3 DNA sequence: TGTGCCAGCAGTGAACGGACAGGGTGGGACACTGAAGCTTTCTTT. Using reference TRBV25-1 and TRBJ1-1 for the parts outside the CDR3, the full variable domain is EADIYQTPRYLVIGTGKKITLECSQTMGHDKMYWYQQDPGMELHLIHYSYGVNSTEKGDLSSESTVSRIRTEHFPLTLESARPSHTSQYLCASSERTGWDTEAFFGQGTRLTVV.

This clone was seen a few times. The V call is TRBV3-1 (or the pseudogene TRBV3-2), the J call TRBJ2-7; 11 bases are shared with TRBD2. The CDR3 contains 15 residues. The ends lost 3 bases at V and 2 bases at J; junction bases unmatched: 3. The germline CDR1 and CDR2 sequences are LGHDT and YNNKEL (reference sequence). The CDR3: CASSHTSGGTYEQYF. DNA of the CDR3: TGTGCCAGCAGCCATACTAGCGGGGGCACCTACGAGCAGTACTTC.

The gene calls are TRBV11-1 and TRBJ1-1; D ambiguous. Trimming took 8 bases from V and 3 from J, leaving 10 bases between them. The CDR3 is 12 residues long. CDR1 is SGHAT, CDR2 FQDESV, per germline (reference sequence). CDR3 residues: CASRPRDTEAFF. The CDR3 nucleotides read TGTGCCAGCCGCCCGCGGGACACTGAAGCTTTCTTT.

V and J are TRBV18 and TRBJ2-7; the match to TRBD2 covers 8 bases. Germline lookup yields CDR1 KGHSH and CDR2 LQKENI. Trimming at V came to 2 bases and at J to 5 bases, leaving 8 bases not matched to a gene. The CDR3 sequence is 15 residues long. The CDR3 spells CASSPRAGGSHEQYF. The CDR3 region has the DNA TGTGCCAGCTCACCAAGGGCGGGAGGCTCACACGAGCAGTACTTC.

The gene calls are TRBV2 and TRBJ1-1; 9 bases fit TRBD1. This CDR3 comprises 14 residues. The germline CDR1 and CDR2 sequences are SNHLY and FYNNEI. V lost 6 bases to trimming and J lost 5 bases; unmatched junction nucleotides: 7. The CDR3 loop is CASRRGQGSTEAFF. In DNA form, the CDR3 reads TGTGCCAGCAGGCGAGGACAGGGGTCTACTGAAGCTTTCTTT.

V is TRBV7-2 and J is TRBJ2-2; TRBD2 agrees at 8 bases. Per the germline V gene, CDR1 is SGHTA and CDR2 is FQGNSA. With 5 bases clipped from V and 5 bases from J, the junction kept 13 bases outside the gene matches. This CDR3 comprises 17 residues. CDR3 DNA sequence: TGTGCCAGCAGCCTCTACGCGGGGGGCACGGCGACCGGGGAGCTGTTTTTT. Its translation is CASSLYAGGTATGELFF.

This rearrangement joins TRBV28 to TRBJ1-1, with D possibly TRBD1 on 6 matching bases. Looked up from germline, CDR1 is MDHEN and CDR2 is SYDVKM. V was clipped by 2 bases and J by 8 bases, with 9 bases between them. The CDR3 is 12 residues long. In DNA, the CDR3 is TGTGCCAGCAGTTTAGCGGACAGCGAAGCTTTCTTT. Its translation is CASSLADSEAFF.

As for this clone: Relative to the germline gene, one junction end is altered; a read error may explain this. V gene TRBV11-2 combines with J gene TRBJ2-7; D not certain. The CDR3 is made up of 11 amino acids. In germline, CDR1 is SGHAT, CDR2 FQNNGV. The CDR3 DNA sequence: TGTGCCAGCAGCTTATCGGCAGACCCCAACTTC. Amino acid sequence: CASSLSADPNF.

The J gene is TRBJ2-7, the V gene TRBV15; 11 bases fit TRBD2. Germline CDR1 reads LNHNV; CDR2 reads YYDKDF (reference sequence). V shed 2 bases, J shed 3 bases, and the junction held 3 bases outside the gene matches. The CDR3 loop spans 15 amino acids. CDR3 sequence (DNA): TGTGCCACCAGCAGATCCGGGACTAGCGGCTACGAGCAGTACTTC. Translation: CATSRSGTSGYEQYF.

The chain combines TRBV12-5 with TRBJ1-3; 8 bases are shared with TRBD1. This CDR3 has 23 residues. Germline V CDR1 and CDR2: LGHNT, FRNRAP. Trimming took 6 bases from V and 9 from J; bases not matched to a gene: 37. The CDR3 coding sequence is TGTGCTAGTGGACAGGTTTATATGGGGCTAGGCTTGGGGACAGGAACCGGGGAGCCCACCATATATTTT. Residues: CASGQVYMGLGLGTGTGEPTIYF.

A remark on this clone: Germline and junction disagree at one end, which may indicate a read error. This chain connects TRBV29-1 to TRBJ2-5, with TRBD2 matching 7 bases. CDR3 length equals 12 residues. Germline lookup yields CDR1 SQVTM and CDR2 ANQGSEA. DNA for the CDR3: TGCAGCGTCGGGACTACCATAGAGGCCCAGTACTTC. Residues: CSVGTTIEAQYF.

In its sample, this clone was seen a few times. CDR3 nucleotide sequence: TGTGCCAGCAGCCCGATAACAGGACAGGGGGCCGCTGGAAACACCATATATTTT. As protein: CASSPITGQGAAGNTIYF. The chain is built from TRBV7-8 and TRBJ1-3; 11 bases align to TRBD1. CDR3 length: 18 residues. Germline V gene sequence: CDR1 SGHVS, CDR2 FQNEAQ. V gave up 5 bases and J gave up 2 bases; unmatched junction bases: 11.

The chain has TRBV12-3 or TRBV12-4 and TRBJ2-1, with D possibly being TRBD1 (5 bases). This CDR3 region has 11 residues. The germline V and J ends were trimmed by 11 bases and 4 bases, with 9 bases remaining between them. CDR3 loop: CAWGPYNEQFF. The CDR3 DNA reads as TGTGCCTGGGGCCCATACAATGAGCAGTTCTTC.